This T cell receptor (beta chain) was sequenced for a study of T cell repertoires in cytomegalovirus infection. About the study: Public TCR beta signature analysis indicated the presence of both CMV infection and matching HLA type. Study outcomes and limitations: Frequencies of public TCR beta families were cumulated, and this identified carriers of CMV plus the relevant HLA. HLA-C-restricted CMV-specific TCR beta clonotypes were dominant in the ex vivo response.

V was pared by 4 bases and J by 7 bases, with 8 bases between. The CDR3 sequence is 12 residues long. TCRdb itself ran the reads through MiXCR, one entry per CDR3 protein. The sample includes 310,000 or so distinct CDR3 sequences, roughly 26% seen only once; the top ten take roughly 13%. Note on this clonotype: Antigen unknown.

What was sequenced was PBMCs. The chain joins TRBV12-3 or TRBV12-4 to TRBJ1-5; D may be TRBD1 (5 bases). This clonotype originated in a human donor in good health (CMV status not recorded). Some clones in this sample may be carry-over from other donors' samples. In DNA, the CDR3 is TGTGCCAGCAGTTCTCAGGGACAGCCCCAGCATTTT. Translated: CASSSQGQPQHF.